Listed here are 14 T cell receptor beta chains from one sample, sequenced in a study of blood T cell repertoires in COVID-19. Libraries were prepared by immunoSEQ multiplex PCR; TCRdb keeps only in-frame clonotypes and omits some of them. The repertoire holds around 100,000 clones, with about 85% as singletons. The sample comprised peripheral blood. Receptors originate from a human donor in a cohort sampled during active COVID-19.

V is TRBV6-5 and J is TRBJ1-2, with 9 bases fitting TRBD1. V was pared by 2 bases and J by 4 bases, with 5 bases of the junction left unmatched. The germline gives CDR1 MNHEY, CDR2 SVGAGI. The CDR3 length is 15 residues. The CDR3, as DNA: TGTGCCAGCAGTTACAGACAGGGGGAAGGCTATGGCTACACCTTC. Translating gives CASSYRQGEGYGYTF.

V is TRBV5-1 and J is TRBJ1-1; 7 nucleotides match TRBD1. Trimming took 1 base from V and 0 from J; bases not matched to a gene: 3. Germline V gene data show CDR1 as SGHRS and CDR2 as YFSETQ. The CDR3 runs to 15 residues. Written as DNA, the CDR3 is TGCGCCAGCAGCTTGTACAGGGGATTGAACACTGAAGCTTTCTTT. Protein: CASSLYRGLNTEAFF. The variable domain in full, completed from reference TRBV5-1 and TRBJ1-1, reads KAGVTQTPRYLIKTRGQQVTLSCSPISGHRSVSWYQQTPGQGLQFLFEYFSETQRNKGNFPGRFSGRQFSNSRSEMNVSTLELGDSALYLCASSLYRGLNTEAFFGQGTRLTVV.

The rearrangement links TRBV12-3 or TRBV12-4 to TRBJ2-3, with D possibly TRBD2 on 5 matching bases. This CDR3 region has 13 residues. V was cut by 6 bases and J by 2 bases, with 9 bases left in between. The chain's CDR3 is CASRADFTDTQYF. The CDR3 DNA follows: TGTGCCAGCAGGGCGGACTTCACAGATACGCAGTATTTT.

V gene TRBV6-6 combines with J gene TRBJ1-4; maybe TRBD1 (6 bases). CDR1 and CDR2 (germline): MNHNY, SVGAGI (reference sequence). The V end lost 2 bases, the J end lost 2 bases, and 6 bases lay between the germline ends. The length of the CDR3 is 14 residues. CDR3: CASSYRGTNEKLFF. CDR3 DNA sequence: TGTGCCAGCAGTTACAGGGGGACTAATGAAAAACTGTTTTTT.

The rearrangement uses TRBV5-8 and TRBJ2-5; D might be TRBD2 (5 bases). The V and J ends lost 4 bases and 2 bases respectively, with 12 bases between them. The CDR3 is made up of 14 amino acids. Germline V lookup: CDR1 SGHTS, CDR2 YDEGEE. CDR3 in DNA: TGTGCCAGCAGCCCAAGGACTGTTCAAGAGACCCAGTACTTC. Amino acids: CASSPRTVQETQYF.

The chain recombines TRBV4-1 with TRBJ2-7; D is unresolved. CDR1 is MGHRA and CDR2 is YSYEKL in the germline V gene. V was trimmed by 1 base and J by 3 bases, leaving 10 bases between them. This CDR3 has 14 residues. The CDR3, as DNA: TGCGCCAGCAGCCAAGGGTTCCTAGACTACGAGCAGTACTTC. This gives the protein CASSQGFLDYEQYF.

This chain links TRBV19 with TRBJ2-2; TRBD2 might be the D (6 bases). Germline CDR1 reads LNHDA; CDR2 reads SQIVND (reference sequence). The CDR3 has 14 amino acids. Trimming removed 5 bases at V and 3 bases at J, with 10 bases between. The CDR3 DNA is TGTGCCAGTAGTTGGGGGGTCGACACCGGGGAGCTGTTTTTT. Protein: CASSWGVDTGELFF.

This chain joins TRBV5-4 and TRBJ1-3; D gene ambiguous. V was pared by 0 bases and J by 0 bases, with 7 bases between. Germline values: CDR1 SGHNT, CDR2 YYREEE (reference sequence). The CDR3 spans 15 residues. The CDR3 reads CASSLVHSSGNTIYF. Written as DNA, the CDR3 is TGTGCCAGCAGCTTGGTACACAGCTCTGGAAACACCATATATTTT.

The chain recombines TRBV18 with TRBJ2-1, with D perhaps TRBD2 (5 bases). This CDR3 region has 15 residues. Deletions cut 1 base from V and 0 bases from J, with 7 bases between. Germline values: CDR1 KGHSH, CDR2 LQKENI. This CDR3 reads CASSPRESSYNEQFF. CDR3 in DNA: TGTGCCAGCTCACCACGGGAGAGCTCCTACAATGAGCAGTTCTTC.

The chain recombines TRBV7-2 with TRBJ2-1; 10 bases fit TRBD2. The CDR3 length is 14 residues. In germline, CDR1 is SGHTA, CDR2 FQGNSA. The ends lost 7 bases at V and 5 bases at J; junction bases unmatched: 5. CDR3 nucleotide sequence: TGTGCCAGCACCATTAGCGGGGGGAACAATGAGCAGTTCTTC. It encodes CASTISGGNNEQFF.

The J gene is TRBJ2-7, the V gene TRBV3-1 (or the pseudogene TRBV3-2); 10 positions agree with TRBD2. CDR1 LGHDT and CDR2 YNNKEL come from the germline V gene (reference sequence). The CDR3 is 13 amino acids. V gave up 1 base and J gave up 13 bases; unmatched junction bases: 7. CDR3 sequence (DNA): TGTGCCAGCAGCCAAGGGAAGCTAGCGGGAGCCTACTTC. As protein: CASSQGKLAGAYF.

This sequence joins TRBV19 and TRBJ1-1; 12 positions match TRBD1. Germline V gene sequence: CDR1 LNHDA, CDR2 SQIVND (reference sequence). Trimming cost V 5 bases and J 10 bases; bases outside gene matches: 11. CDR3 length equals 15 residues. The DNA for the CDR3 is TGTGCCAGTAGTCCGACCGGGACAGGGGGCTTTGGAGCTTTCTTT. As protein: CASSPTGTGGFGAFF.

The CDR3 coding sequence is TGTGCCAGCAGTCGCCGGGGGAAAGATACGCAGTATTTT. This sequence encodes CASSRRGKDTQYF. The chain employs TRBV6-5 and TRBJ2-3; D possibly corresponds to TRBD2 (6 bases). The CDR3 runs 13 residues. Per germline, CDR1 MNHEY and CDR2 SVGAGI. Trimming shortened V by 5 bases and J by 5 bases, and 11 bases separated the two germline ends.

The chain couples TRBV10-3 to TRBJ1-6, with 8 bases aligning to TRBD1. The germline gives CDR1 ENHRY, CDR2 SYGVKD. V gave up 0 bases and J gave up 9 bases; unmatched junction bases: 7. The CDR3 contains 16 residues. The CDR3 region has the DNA TGTGCCATCAGTGAGTCGGGACAGGCGGGCGGTTCACCCCTCCACTTT. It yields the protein CAISESGQAGGSPLHF.